One T cell receptor beta chain is described in this entry. The antigen it recognizes is unknown. No quality values exist for individual bases; no much larger clone is one base distant. This sample was included in a study of T cell responses to AZD1222 COVID-19 vaccine (dated by TCRdb to about 2021). For context, the study as a whole: TCR sequencing was performed for fewer than 250 trial participants, of whom 207 were given two doses of AZD1222 and around 25 were given two doses of MenACWY control vaccine. Trial participants were enrolled by age into subgroups of 18-55, 56-69 and 70-plus years, and around 150, 29 and 61 TCR-sequenced participants, respectively, were included in these subgroups. Study-wide findings and limitations: Participants were mostly white British and included more females than males, and it was suggested by the authors that clonal diversity may have been underestimated. Vaccine-associated CD4 TCRs spanned the whole spike protein, with dominant responses in regions 160-218 and 743-854. The 56-69-year group was small, and its depth increase did not reach significance, likely because of low power. Because no day 14 peak-response samples were available, repertoires were characterized only after the peak T cell response. Reportedly, close to half of the unique spike-specific TCRs recognized epitopes lying outside the regions that are mutated in the B.1.351 and B.1.1.7 variants. Conclusions about previously exposed vaccinees are limited because only six or seven AZD1222 recipients were SARS-CoV-2 seropositive at baseline. Spike-specific TCR breadth and depth rose significantly after two AZD1222 doses compared with day 0 and with MenACWY recipients.

CDR1 and CDR2 were assigned from the germline V gene as MRHNA and SNTAGT. At the junction V is shortened by 0 bases and J by 9 bases; bases outside the gene matches: 8. Spanning cysteine to phenylalanine, the CDR3 consists of 17 amino acids. Here the CDR3 DNA is all that survives: 51 bases in frame from base 1. The sample's time point label, decoded: about 28 days (+/-7) after the second vaccine dose. Because spike-specific TCR depth and breadth did not differ between the two schedules, AZD1222 recipients who got a second dose at roughly 4 weeks were pooled with those who got a second dose at roughly 12 weeks. The vaccinee samples were drawn from two UK trials, COV001 and COV002, one of which was a single-blind randomized controlled phase 2/3 trial testing AZD1222 (ChAdOx1 nCoV-19) in healthy adults. Trial participant PBMC samples were collected at day 0 and day 28 after the second dose for TCRbeta chain sequencing.

The CDR3 regions of human TCRbeta chains were subjected to immunosequencing. In the source study's methods: Repertoire TCRs were checked for matches against a reference library of SARS-CoV-2-specific TCRs that had been generated using the MIRA antigen-specificity platform. Breadth meant the fraction of unique TCRs that were SARS-CoV-2-associated, whereas depth meant the fraction of total T cells that were SARS-CoV-2-associated. Using the MIRA data, each spike-specific TCR was assigned both to the spike region to which the TCR was reactive and to a CD4 or CD8 class. Log10-transformed breadth and depth values were compared by one-way ANOVA with Sidak's multiple comparisons tests. The table comes from immuneACCESS by way of TCRdb, which keeps in-frame sequences with V and J called. Part of the clones is missing from these tables; in studies checked, under half for an unresolved V gene and the rest for unknown reasons. V and J calls and clone size follow that table, whereas D and trimming were derived from the DNA. Across this sample there are under 150,000 clones, with about 90% seen only once. The ten largest clones add up to about a tenth of the sample.

Sequences were derived from peripheral blood, sampled 28 days after the second AZD1222 dose. Recombination connected TRBV6-4 to TRBJ2-1; the central 13 bases match TRBD2. The receptor was derived from an adult who received the AZD1222 COVID-19 vaccine. The nucleotide sequence is TGTGCCAGCAGTGACTCGAAGGGACTAGCGGGAATAGGTGAGCAGTTCTTC. Translated, this gives CASSDSKGLAGIGEQFF.